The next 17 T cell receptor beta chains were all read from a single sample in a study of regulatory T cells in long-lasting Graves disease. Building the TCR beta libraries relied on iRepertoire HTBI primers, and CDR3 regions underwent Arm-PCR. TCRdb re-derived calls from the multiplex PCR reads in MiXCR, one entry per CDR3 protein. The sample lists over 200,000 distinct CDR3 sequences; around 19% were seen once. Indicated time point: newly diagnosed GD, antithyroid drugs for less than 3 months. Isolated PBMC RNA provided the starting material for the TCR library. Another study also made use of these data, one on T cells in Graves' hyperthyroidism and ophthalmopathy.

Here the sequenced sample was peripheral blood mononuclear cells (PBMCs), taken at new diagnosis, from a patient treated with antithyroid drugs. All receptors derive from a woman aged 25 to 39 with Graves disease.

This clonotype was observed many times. In nucleotides, the CDR3 is TGTGCCAGCAGCTTGGTGGCAAACTACAATGAGCAGTTCTTC. Its protein product is CASSLVANYNEQFF. This chain links TRBV7-2 with TRBJ2-1, with D unresolved. The CDR3 runs to 14 residues. Germline loops: CDR1 SGHTA, CDR2 FQGNSA. With 3 bases removed from V and 3 bases from J, the gap between germline ends came to 9 bases.

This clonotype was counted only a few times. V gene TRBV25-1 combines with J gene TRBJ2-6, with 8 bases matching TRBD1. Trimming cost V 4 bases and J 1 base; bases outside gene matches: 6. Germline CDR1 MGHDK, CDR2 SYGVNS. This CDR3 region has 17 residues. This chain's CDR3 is CASSATTGVSGANVLTF. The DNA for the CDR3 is TGTGCCAGCAGTGCTACGACAGGGGTATCTGGGGCCAACGTCCTGACTTTC.

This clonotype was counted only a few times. The CDR3 DNA sequence: TGTGCCAGCAGCCATGGACAGGGTTCTGGGGCCAACGTCCTGACTTTC. Translating it yields CASSHGQGSGANVLTF. This chain joins TRBV7-3 and TRBJ2-6, with 8 nucleotides matching TRBD1. The CDR3 has 16 residues. Germline V lookup: CDR1 SGHTA, CDR2 FQGTGA. V lost 5 bases and J lost 1; bases outside the gene matches: 4. Variable domain in full (rest from reference TRBV7-3 and TRBJ2-6): GAGVSQTPSNKVTEKGKYVELRCDPISGHTALYWYRQSLGQGPEFLIYFQGTGAADDSGLPNDRFFAVRPEGSVSTLKIQRTERGDSAVYLCASSHGQGSGANVLTFGAGSRLTVL.

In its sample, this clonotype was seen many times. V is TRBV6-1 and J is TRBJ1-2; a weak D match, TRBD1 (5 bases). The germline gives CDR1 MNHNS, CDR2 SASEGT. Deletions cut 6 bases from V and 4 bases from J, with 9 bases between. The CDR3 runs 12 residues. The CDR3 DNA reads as TGTGCCAGCAGCAGGGAGGGCTATGGCTACACCTTC. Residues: CASSREGYGYTF.

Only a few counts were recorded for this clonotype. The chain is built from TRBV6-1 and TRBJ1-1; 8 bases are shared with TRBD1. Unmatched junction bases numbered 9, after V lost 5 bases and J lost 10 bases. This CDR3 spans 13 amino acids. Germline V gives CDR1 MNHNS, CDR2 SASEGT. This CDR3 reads CASSIDRGEVAFF. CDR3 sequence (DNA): TGTGCCAGCAGTATCGACAGGGGAGAGGTAGCTTTCTTT.

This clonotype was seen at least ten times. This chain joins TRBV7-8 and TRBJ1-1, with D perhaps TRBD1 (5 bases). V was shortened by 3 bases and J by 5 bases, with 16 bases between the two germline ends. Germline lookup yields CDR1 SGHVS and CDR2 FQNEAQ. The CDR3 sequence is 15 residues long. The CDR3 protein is CASSFQRIGTTEAFF. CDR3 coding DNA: TGTGCCAGCAGCTTCCAGAGAATCGGGACTACTGAAGCTTTCTTT. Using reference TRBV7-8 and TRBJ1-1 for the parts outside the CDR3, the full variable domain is GAGVSQSPRYKVAKRGQDVALRCDPISGHVSLFWYQQALGQGPEFLTYFQNEAQLDKSGLPSDRFFAERPEGSVSTLKIQRTQQEDSAVYLCASSFQRIGTTEAFFGQGTRLTVV.

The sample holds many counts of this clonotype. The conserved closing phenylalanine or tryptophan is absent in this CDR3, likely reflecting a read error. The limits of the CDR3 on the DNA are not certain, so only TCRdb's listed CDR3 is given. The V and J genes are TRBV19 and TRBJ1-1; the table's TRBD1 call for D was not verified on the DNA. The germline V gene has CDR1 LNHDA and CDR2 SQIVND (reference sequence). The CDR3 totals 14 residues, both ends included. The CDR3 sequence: CASREKGQGFPREV.

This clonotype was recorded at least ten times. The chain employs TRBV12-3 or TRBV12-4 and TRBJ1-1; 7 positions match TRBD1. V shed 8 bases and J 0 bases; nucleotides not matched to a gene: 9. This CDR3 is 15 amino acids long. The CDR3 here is CASSRQGHMNTEAFF. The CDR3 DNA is TGTGCCAGCTCGCGACAGGGCCACATGAACACTGAAGCTTTCTTT.

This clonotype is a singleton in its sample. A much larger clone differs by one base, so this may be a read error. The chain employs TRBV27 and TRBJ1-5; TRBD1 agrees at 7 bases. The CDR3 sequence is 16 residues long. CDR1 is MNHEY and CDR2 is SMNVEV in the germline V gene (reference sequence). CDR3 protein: CASSFGGGESNQPRHF. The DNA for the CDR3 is TGTGCCAGCAGTTTCGGAGGGGGCGAGAGCAATCAGCCCCGGCATTTT.

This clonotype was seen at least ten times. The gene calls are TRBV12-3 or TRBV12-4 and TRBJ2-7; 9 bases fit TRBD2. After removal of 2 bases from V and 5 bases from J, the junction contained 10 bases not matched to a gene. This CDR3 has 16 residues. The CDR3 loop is CASSLMLAGGPDEQYF. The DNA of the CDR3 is TGTGCCAGCAGTTTAATGTTGGCGGGGGGGCCCGACGAGCAGTACTTC.

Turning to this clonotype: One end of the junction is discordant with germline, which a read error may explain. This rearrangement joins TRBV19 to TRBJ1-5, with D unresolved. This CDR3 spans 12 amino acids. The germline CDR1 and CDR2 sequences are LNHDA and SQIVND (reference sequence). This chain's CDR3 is CACSLTGQPQHF. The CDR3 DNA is TGTGCCTGTAGTCTCACGGGTCAGCCCCAGCATTTT.

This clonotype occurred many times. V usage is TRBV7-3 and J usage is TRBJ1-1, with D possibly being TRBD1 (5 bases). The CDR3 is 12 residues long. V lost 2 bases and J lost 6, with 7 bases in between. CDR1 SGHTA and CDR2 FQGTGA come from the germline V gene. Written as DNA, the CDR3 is TGTGCCAGCAGCTTAGGGGGACCTGAAGCTTTCTTT. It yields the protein CASSLGGPEAFF. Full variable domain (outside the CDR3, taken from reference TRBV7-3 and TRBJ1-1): GAGVSQTPSNKVTEKGKYVELRCDPISGHTALYWYRQSLGQGPEFLIYFQGTGAADDSGLPNDRFFAVRPEGSVSTLKIQRTERGDSAVYLCASSLGGPEAFFGQGTRLTVV.

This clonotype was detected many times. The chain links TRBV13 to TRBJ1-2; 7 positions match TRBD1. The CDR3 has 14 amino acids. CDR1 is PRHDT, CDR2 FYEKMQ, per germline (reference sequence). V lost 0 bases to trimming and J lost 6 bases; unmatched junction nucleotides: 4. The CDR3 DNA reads TGTGCCAGCAGCTTAGGGAGCGGGACAGATGGCTACACCTTC. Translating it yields CASSLGSGTDGYTF.

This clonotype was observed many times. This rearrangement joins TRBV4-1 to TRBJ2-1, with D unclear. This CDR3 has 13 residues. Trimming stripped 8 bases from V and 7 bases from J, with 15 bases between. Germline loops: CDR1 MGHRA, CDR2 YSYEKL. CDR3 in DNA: TGCGCCAGCCGTACGACGGGTGAAAATGAGCAGTTCTTC. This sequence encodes CASRTTGENEQFF.

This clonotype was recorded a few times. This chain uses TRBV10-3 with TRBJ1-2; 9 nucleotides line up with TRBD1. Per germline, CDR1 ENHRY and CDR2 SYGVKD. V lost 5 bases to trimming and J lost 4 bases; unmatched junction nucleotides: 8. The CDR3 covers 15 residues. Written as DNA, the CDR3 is TGTGCCATCAGTCCGGGACAGGGCCTTCCCTATGGCTACACCTTC. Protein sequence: CAISPGQGLPYGYTF.

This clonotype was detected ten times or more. DNA of the CDR3: TGCGCCAGCAGCGACGGACAGGGAAGGCAGCCCCAGCATTTT. This encodes CASSDGQGRQPQHF. This chain joins TRBV5-1 and TRBJ1-5; 8 bases align to TRBD1. Unmatched junction bases numbered 7, after V lost 4 bases and J lost 7 bases. Per germline, CDR1 SGHRS and CDR2 YFSETQ. The CDR3 has 14 residues.

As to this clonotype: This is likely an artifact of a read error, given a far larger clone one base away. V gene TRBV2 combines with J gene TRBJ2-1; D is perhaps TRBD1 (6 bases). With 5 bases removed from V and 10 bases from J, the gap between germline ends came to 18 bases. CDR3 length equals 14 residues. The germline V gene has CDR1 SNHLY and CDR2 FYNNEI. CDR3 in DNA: TGTGCCAGCAGTCCCCAGGGGATTGTGGGCGAGCAGTTCTTC. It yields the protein CASSPQGIVGEQFF.